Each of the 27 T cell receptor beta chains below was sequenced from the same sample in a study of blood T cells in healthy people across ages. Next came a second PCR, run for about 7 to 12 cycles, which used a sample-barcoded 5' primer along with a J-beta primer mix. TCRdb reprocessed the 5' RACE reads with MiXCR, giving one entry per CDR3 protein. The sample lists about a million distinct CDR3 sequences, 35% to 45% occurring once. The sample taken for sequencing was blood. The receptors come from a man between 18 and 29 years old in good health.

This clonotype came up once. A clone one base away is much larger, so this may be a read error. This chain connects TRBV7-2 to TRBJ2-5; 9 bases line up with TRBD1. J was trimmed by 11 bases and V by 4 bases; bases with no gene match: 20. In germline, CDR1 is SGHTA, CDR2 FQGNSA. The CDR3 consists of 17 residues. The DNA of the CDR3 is TGTGCCAGCAGCTCCTCCTACACAGGGGGCAGAGGGAATGAGCAGTACTTC. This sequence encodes CASSSSYTGGRGNEQYF.

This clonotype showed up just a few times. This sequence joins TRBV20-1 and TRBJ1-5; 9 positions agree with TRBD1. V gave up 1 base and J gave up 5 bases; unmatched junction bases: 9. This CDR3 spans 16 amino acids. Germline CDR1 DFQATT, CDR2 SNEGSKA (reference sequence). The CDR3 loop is CSARGSGTGRDQPQHF. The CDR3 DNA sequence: TGCAGTGCTAGAGGCTCCGGGACAGGGAGGGATCAGCCCCAGCATTTT.

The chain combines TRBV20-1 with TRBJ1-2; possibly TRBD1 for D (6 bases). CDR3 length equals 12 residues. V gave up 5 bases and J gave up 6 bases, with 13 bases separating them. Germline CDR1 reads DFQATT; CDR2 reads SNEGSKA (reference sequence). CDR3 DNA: TGCAGTGCTGGGGAACAGGGTGATGGCTACACCTTC. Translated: CSAGEQGDGYTF.

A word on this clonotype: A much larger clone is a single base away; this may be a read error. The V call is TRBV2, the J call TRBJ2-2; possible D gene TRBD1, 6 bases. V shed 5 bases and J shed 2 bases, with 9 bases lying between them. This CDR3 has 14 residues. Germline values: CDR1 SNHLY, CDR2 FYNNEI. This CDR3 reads CASSPDSNTGELFF. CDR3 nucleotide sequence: TGTGCCAGCAGTCCGGACAGTAACACCGGGGAGCTGTTTTTT.

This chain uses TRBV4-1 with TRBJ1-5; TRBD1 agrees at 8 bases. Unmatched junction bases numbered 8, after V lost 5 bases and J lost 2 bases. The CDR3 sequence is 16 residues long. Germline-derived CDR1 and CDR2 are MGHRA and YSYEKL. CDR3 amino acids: CASSATGGGGNQPQHF. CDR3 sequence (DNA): TGCGCCAGCAGCGCCACAGGGGGTGGTGGCAATCAGCCCCAGCATTTT.

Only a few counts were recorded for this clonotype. CDR3 in DNA: TGTGCCAGCAGCCAAAGGGGTATTGGGGGGATGGCCTCCTACGAGCAGTACTTC. It is translated as CASSQRGIGGMASYEQYF. The rearrangement joins TRBV14 to TRBJ2-7, with D perhaps TRBD2 (6 bases). CDR1 and CDR2 (germline): SGHDN, FVKESK. V shed 2 bases and J shed 0 bases, with 20 bases lying between them. The CDR3 totals 18 residues. The entire variable domain, with the rest obtained from reference TRBV14 and TRBJ2-7, is as follows: EAGVTQFPSHSVIEKGQTVTLRCDPISGHDNLYWYRRVMGKEIKFLLHFVKESKQDESGMPNNRFLAERTGGTYSTLKVQPAELEDSGVYFCASSQRGIGGMASYEQYFGPGTRLTVT.

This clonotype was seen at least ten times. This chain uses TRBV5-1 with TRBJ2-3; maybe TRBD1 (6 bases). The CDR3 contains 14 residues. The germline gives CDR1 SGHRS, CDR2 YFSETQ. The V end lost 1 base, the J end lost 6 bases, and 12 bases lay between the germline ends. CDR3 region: CASSLRGGQDTQYF. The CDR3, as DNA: TGCGCCAGCAGCTTGCGAGGGGGTCAGGATACGCAGTATTTT.

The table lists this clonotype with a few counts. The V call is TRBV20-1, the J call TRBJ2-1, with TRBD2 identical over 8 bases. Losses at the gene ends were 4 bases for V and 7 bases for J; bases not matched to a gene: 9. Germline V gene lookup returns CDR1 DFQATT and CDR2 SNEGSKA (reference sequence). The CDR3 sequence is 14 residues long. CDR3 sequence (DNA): TGCAGTGCTATCCTTTCGGTAGCGGGGAATGAGCAGTTCTTC. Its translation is CSAILSVAGNEQFF.

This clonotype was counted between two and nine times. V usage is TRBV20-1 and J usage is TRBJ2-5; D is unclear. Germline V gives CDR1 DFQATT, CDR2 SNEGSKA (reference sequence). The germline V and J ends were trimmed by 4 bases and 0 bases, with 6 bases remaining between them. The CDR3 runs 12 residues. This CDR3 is CSAKRYQETQYF. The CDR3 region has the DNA TGCAGTGCTAAACGGTACCAAGAGACCCAGTACTTC.

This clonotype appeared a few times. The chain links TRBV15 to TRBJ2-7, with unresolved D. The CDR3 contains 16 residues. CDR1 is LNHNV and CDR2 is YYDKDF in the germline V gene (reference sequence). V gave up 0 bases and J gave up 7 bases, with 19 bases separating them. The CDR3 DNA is TGTGCCACCAGCAGAGATTCGGCCTTCTCCTACAATGAGCAGTACTTC. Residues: CATSRDSAFSYNEQYF.

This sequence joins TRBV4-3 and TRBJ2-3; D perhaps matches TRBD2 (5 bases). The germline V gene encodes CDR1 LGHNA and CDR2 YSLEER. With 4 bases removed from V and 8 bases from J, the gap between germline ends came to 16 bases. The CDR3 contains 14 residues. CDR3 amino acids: CASSPDGMWGTQYF. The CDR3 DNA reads TGCGCCAGCAGCCCGGACGGGATGTGGGGTACGCAGTATTTT.

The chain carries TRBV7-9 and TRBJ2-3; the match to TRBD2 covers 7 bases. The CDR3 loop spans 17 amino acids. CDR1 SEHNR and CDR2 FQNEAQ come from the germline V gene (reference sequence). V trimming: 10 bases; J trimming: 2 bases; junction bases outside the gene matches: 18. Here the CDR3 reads CAIVGGVAGKDTDTQYF. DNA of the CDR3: TGTGCCATTGTGGGGGGGGTGGCGGGGAAGGACACAGATACGCAGTATTTT. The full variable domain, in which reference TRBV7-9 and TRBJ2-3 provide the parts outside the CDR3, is DTGVSQNPRHKITKRGQNVTFRCDPISEHNRLYWYRQTLGQGPEFLTYFQNEAQLEKSRLLSDRFSAERPKGSFSTLEIQRTEQGDSAMYLCAIVGGVAGKDTDTQYFGPGTRLTVL.

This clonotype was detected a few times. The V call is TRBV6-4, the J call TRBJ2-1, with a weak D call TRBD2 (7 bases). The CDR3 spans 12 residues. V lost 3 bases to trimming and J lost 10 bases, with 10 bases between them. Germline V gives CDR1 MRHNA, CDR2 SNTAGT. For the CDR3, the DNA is TGTGCCAGCAGTGAAGGGGGGGGCGAGCAGTTCTTC. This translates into CASSEGGGEQFF.

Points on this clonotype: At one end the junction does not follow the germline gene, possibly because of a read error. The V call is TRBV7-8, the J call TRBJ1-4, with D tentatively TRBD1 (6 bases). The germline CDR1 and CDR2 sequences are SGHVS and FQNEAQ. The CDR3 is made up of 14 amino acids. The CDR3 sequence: CAGSLLRGDEKLFF. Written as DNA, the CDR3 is TGTGCCGGCAGCTTATTAAGGGGGGATGAAAAACTGTTTTTT.

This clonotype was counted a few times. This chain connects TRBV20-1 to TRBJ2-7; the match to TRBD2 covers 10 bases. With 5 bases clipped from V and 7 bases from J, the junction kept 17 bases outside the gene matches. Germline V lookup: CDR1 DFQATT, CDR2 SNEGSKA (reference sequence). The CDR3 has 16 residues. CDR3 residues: CSASPLAGGSDNEQYF. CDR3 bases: TGCAGTGCTTCCCCTTTAGCGGGGGGATCTGATAATGAGCAGTACTTC.

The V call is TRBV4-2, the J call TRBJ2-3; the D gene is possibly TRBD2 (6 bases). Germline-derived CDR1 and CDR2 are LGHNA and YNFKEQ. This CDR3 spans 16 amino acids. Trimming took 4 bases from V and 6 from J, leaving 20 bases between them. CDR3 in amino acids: CASSPRTGTQFDTQYF. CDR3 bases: TGTGCCAGCAGCCCAAGGACCGGGACTCAGTTCGATACGCAGTATTTT.

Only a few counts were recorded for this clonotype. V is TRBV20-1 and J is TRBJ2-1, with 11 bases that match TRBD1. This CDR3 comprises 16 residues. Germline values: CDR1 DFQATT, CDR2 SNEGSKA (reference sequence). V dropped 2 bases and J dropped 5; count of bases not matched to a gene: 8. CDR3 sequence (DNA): TGCAGTGCTAGATCTGGGGGGACAGGGGGTCACAATGAGCAGTTCTTC. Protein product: CSARSGGTGGHNEQFF.

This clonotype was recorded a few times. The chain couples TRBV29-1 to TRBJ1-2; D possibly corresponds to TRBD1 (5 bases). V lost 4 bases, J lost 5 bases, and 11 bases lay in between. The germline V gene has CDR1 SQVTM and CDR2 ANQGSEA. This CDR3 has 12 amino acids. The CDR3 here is CSVVRDRYGYTF. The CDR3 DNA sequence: TGCAGCGTTGTCCGGGACCGTTATGGCTACACCTTC.

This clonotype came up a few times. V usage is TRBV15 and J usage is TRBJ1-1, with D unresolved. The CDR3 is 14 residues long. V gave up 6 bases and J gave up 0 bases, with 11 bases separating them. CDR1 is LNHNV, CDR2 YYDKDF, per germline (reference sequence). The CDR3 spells CATSGVHMNTEAFF. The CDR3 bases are TGTGCCACCAGTGGGGTCCACATGAACACTGAAGCTTTCTTT.

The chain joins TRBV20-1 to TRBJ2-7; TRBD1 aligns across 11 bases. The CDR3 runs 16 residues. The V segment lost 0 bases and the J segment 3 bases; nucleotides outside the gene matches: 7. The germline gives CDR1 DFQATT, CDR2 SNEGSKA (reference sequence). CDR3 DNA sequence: TGCAGTGCTAGAGATGTAGGACAGGGGGCTAACTACGAGCAGTACTTC. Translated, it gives CSARDVGQGANYEQYF.

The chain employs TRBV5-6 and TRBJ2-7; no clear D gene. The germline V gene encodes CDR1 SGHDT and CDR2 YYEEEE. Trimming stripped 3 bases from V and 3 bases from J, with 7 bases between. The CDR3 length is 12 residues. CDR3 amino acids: CASSSDNYEQYF. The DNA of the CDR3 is TGTGCCAGCAGCTCAGACAACTACGAGCAGTACTTC.

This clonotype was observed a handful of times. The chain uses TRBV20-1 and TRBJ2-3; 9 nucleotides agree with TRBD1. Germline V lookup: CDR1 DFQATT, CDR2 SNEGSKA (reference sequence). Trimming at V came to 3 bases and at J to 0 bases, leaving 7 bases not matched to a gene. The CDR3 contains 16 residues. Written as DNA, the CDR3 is TGCAGTGCTAGCCTAATAGACAGGGGGAGCACAGATACGCAGTATTTT. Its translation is CSASLIDRGSTDTQYF.

The CDR3 loop reads CASSRAGGRTNEKLFF. CDR3 coding DNA: TGTGCCAGCAGCCGAGCGGGGGGGCGGACTAATGAAAAACTGTTTTTT. The chain joins TRBV4-2 to TRBJ1-4; TRBD1 might be the D (6 bases). Deletions cut 4 bases from V and 2 bases from J, with 14 bases between. Per germline, CDR1 LGHNA and CDR2 YNFKEQ. This CDR3 comprises 16 residues.

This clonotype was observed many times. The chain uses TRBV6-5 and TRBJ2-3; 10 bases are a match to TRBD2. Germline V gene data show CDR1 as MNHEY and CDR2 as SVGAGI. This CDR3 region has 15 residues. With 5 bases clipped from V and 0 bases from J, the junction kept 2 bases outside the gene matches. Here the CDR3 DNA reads TGTGCCAGCAGTACTAGCGGGGCTAGCACAGATACGCAGTATTTT. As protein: CASSTSGASTDTQYF.

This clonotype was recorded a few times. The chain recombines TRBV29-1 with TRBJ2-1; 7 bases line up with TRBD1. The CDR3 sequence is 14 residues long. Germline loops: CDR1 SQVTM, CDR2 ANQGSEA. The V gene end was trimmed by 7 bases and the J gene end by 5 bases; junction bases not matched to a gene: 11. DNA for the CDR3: TGCAGCGCCACAACCGGGACAGACCACAATGAGCAGTTCTTC. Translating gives CSATTGTDHNEQFF.

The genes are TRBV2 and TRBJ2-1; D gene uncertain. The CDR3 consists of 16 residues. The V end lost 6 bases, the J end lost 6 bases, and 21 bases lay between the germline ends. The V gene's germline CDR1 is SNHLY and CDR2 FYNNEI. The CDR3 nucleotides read TGTGCCAGCAGGTCCCGGGCCCGAGTACGTGGCAATGAGCAGTTCTTC. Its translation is CASRSRARVRGNEQFF.

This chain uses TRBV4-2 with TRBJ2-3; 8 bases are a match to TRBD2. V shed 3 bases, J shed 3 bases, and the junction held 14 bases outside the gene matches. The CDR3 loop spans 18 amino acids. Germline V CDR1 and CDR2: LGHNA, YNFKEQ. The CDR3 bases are TGTGCCAGCAGCCAGGATCCGAACGGGGGGGGGTTTACAGATACGCAGTATTTT. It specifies CASSQDPNGGGFTDTQYF.